The clone carrying this T cell receptor (beta chain) was picked up many times. The junction departs from the called germline gene at one end, perhaps through a read error. The authors built TCR beta libraries using iRepertoire HTBI primers and Arm-PCR of CDR3 regions. TCRdb itself ran the multiplex PCR reads through MiXCR, one entry per CDR3 protein. The sample includes 350,000 to 500,000 distinct CDR3 sequences, 14% of them seen just once. CDR1 is SGHTA, CDR2 FQGNSA, per germline. The CDR3 is 16 amino acids. This entry belongs to a study of regulatory T cells in long-lasting Graves disease. The time point: newly diagnosed GD, antithyroid drugs for less than 3 months. Scientists built the TCR library using RNA that was extracted from PBMCs. These data also formed part of another study, on T cells in Graves' hyperthyroidism and ophthalmopathy.

The receptor was derived from a woman aged 45-59 years with Graves disease. Sequenced here: peripheral blood mononuclear cells (PBMCs), sampled at new diagnosis, from a patient treated with antithyroid drugs. The chain uses TRBV7-2 and TRBJ1-4; D not certain. CDR3 sequence: CASSSRETSTNEKLFF. For the CDR3, the DNA is TGTGCCAGCAGCTCCCGGGAAACATCAACAAATGAAAAACTGTTTTTT.